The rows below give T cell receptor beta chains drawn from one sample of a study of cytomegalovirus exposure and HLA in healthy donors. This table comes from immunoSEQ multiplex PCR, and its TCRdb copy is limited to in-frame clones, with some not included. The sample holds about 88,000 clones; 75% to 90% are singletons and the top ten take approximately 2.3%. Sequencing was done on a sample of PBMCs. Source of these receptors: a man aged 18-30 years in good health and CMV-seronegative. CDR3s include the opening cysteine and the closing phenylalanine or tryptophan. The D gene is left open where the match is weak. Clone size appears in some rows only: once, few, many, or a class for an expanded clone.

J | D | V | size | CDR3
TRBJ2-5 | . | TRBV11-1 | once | CASSSPKNKLQETQYF
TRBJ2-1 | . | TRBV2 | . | CASSINSGSYNEQFF
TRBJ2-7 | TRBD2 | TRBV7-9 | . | CASSSQGGAGGIYEQYF
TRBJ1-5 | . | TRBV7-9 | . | CASSLARSPAKGQNQPQHF
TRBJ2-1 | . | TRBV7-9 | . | CASSLSERNQDEQFF
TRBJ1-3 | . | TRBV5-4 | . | CASSLGPYGNTIYF
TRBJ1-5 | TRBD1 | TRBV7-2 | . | CASSLTGGLNQPQHF
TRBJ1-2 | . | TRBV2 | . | CASSEVSGVGYGYTF
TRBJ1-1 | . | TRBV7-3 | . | CASSAAGGGGTEAFF
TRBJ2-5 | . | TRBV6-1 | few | CASSEAVGQGVETQYF
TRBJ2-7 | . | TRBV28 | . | CATDTLYEQYF
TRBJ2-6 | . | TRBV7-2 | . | CASSLLTQFLSGANVLTF
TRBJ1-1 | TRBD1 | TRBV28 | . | CASSFGGTGNTEAFF
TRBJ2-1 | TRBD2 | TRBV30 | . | CAAVLAGVGEQFF
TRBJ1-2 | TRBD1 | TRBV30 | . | CASHRGQGSSLGYSYTF
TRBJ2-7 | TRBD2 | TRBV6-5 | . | CASIGAGVGEQYF
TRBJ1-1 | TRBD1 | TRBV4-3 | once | CASSQKTGAVNTEAFF
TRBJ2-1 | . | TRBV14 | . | CASSHGIRISEQFF
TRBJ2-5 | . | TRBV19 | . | CASSMITGAAWETQYF
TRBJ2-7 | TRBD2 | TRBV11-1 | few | CASSWGLAGGPGSYEQYF
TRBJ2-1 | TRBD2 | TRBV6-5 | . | CAARLAGGEQFF
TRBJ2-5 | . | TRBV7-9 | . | CASSSRGGGGRETQYF
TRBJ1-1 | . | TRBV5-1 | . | CASSLPGGGTEAFF
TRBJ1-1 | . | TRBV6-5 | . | CASSYSTGNTEAFF
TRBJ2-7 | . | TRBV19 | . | CASRGDFYEQYF
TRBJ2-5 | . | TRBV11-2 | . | CASSYWDGGLGTQYF
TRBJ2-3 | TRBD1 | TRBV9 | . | CASSVRDRWDTQYF
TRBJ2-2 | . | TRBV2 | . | CASKNELRGMGTGELFF
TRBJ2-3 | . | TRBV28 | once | CASGQPKDTQYF
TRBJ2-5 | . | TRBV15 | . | CATSSDISETQYF
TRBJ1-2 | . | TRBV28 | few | CASSTDTTNYGYTF
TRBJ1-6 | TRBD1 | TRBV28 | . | CASRVRGQGDSPLHF
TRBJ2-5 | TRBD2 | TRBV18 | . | CASSPRTSGKWETQYF
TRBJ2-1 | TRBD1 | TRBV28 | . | CASRQGTAEQFF
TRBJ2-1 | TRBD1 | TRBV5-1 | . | CASRYGQGAYEQFF
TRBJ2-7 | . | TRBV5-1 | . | CASSSGDMTKTYEQYF
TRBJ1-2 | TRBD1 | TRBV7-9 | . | CASSRIPRTGDGGYTF
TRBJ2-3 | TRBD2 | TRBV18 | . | CASSPIAGGTTDTQYF
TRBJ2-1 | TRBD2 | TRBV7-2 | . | CASSLDPSGSGEQFF
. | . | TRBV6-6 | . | CASSYTSSIYEQYF
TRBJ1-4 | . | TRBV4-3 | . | CASSQVLRDTRTNEKLFF
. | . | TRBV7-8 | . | CASSSGTLLLGEQYF
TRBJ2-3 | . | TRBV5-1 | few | CASSSHKGADTQYF
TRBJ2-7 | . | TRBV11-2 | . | CASSSTVNEQYF
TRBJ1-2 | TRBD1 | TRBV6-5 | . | CASSARTGDYGYTF
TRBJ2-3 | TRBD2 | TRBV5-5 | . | CASSLRSSGSTDTQYF
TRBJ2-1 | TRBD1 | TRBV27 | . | CASSTVTGGRSYNEQFF
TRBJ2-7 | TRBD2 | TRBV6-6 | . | CASRSGGSYEQYF
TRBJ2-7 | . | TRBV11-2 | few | CASSLVGAGFYEQYF
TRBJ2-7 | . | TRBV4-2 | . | CASSQEQRVSSYEQYF
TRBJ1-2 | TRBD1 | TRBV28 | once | CASSWKGAGGYTF
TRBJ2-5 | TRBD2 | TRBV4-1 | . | CASSLLAENLLRETQYF
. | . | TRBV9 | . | CASSVATGELFF